The 2 T cell receptor beta chains below were found in one sample sequenced in a study of cytomegalovirus exposure and HLA in healthy donors. Primers included in the PCR were 60 Vbeta and 13 Jbeta primers. Only in-frame clones appear in the TCRdb table, and some are missing; sequencing was by immunoSEQ multiplex PCR. The sample has about 160,000 clones; about three quarters are singletons. The sample taken for sequencing was PBMCs. These receptors all stem from a woman between 25 and 40 years old in good health and CMV-seronegative.

This clone was detected a few times. V usage is TRBV29-1 and J usage is TRBJ2-7, with 12 nucleotides matching TRBD1. V lost 4 bases and J lost 4; bases outside the gene matches: 8. The CDR3 is 15 amino acids. Germline V CDR1 and CDR2: SQVTM, ANQGSEA. In DNA, the CDR3 is TGCAGCGTTGTTGGATGGGACAGGGGGCGATACGAGCAGTACTTC. This translates into CSVVGWDRGRYEQYF.

The gene calls are TRBV18 and TRBJ1-2; D possibly corresponds to TRBD1 (6 bases). This CDR3 comprises 16 residues. Deletions cut 3 bases from V and 4 bases from J, with 18 bases between. CDR1 and CDR2 from the germline V gene are KGHSH and LQKENI. CDR3 DNA sequence: TGTGCCAGCTCACCTCTAGGATCGACAGGCACCTATGGCTACACCTTC. This encodes CASSPLGSTGTYGYTF.